The source of this T cell receptor beta chain is a study of CD8+CD57+ T cells in acquired aplastic anemia. Across the whole study: When averaged, DNA from sorted CD4+ and CD8+ cells came to 3.2 ug.

The TCR beta profiling, which covered VDJ combination and CDR3 sequence, was carried out using genomic DNA as the template. Each CDR3 protein gets one entry after TCRdb re-called the reads with MiXCR. There are 150,000 to 200,000 distinct CDR3 sequences in the sample; roughly three fifths occur only once, and about 42% lies in the top ten. With regard to this clonotype: Its antigen is not known.

Study results and caveats: CD8+ Simpson's diversity showed no significant patient-control difference. Overlap between patients and controls comprised just under 30 CD8+ CDR3 sequences.

Looked up from germline, CDR1 is SNHLY and CDR2 is FYNNEI. This CDR3 has 15 amino acids. V shed 7 bases and J 2 bases; nucleotides not matched to a gene: 6. CD8+CD57+ cell expansion had been shown by flow cytometry in patients chosen for sequencing. The patients, all of them, had severe acquired aplastic anemia. Sequencing used sorted CD4+, CD8+, or CD8+CD57+ T cells (not recorded which) from PBMCs. The V call is TRBV2, the J call TRBJ2-5; TRBD1 aligns across 11 bases. The sequence was obtained from a human donor with aplastic anemia. This CDR3 reads CASTPGTGGQETQYF. CDR3 sequence (DNA): TGTGCCAGCACCCCCGGGACAGGGGGACAAGAGACCCAGTACTTC. Using reference TRBV2 and TRBJ2-5 for the parts outside the CDR3, the full variable domain is EPEVTQTPSHQVTQMGQEVILRCVPISNHLYFYWYRQILGQKVEFLVSFYNNEISEKSEIFDDQFSVERPDGSNFTLKIRSTKLEDSAMYFCASTPGTGGQETQYFGPGTRLLVL.